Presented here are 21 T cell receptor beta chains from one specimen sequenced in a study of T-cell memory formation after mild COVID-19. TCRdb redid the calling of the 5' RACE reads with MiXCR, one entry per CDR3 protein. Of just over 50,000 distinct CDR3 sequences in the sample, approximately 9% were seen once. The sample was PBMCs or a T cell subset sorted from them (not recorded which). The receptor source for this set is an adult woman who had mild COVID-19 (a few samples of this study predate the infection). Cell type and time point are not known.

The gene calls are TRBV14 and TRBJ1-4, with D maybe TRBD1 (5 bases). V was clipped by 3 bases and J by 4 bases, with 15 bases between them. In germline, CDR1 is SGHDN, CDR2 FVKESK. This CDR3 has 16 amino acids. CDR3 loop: CASSQRPTQDNEKLFF. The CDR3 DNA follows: TGTGCCAGCAGCCAGCGTCCGACACAGGATAATGAAAAACTGTTTTTT.

CDR3 amino acids: CASSLGQGGYQETQYF. DNA for the CDR3: TGTGCCAGCAGCTTAGGACAGGGAGGATACCAAGAGACCCAGTACTTC. V is TRBV7-2 and J is TRBJ2-5; a possible D gene is TRBD1 (7 bases). This CDR3 has 16 amino acids. The germline gives CDR1 SGHTA, CDR2 FQGNSA. Trimming stripped 1 base from V and 0 bases from J, with 12 bases between.

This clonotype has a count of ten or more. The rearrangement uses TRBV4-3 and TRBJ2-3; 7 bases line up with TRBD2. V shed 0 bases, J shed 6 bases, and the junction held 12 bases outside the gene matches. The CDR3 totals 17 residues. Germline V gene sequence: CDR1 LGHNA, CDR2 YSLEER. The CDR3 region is CASSQDRSLAARDTQYF. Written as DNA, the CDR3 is TGCGCCAGCAGCCAAGATCGAAGCCTAGCGGCCCGGGATACGCAGTATTTT.

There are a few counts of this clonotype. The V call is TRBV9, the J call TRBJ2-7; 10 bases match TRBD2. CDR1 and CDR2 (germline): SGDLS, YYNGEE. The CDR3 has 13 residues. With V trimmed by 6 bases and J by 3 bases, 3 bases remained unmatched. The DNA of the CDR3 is TGTGCCAGCAACCCTAGCGGGAGCTACGAGCAGTACTTC. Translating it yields CASNPSGSYEQYF.

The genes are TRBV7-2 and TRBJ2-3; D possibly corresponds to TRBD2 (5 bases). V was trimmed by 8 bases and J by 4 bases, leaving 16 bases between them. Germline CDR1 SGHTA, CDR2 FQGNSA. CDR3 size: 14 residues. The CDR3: CASALGEGSDTQYF. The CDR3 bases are TGTGCCAGCGCGCTAGGAGAGGGATCAGATACGCAGTATTTT.

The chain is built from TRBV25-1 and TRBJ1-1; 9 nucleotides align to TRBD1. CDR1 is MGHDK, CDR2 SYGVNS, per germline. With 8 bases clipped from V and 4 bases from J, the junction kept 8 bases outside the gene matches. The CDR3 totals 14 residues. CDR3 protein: CASVGTGRFTEAFF. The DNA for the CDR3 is TGTGCCAGCGTAGGGACAGGGCGATTCACTGAAGCTTTCTTT. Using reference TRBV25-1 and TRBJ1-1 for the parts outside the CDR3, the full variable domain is EADIYQTPRYLVIGTGKKITLECSQTMGHDKMYWYQQDPGMELHLIHYSYGVNSTEKGDLSSESTVSRIRTEHFPLTLESARPSHTSQYLCASVGTGRFTEAFFGQGTRLTVV.

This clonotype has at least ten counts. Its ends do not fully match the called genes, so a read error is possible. CDR3 bases: TGTGCTAGCAGCTTAGCGGAGGCTACCTACGAGCAGTACTTC. Translating gives CASSLAEATYEQYF. This sequence joins TRBV7-7 and TRBJ2-7, with D possibly matching TRBD2 (6 bases). This CDR3 has 14 residues. From germline, CDR1 is SSHAT and CDR2 FNYEAQ (reference sequence).

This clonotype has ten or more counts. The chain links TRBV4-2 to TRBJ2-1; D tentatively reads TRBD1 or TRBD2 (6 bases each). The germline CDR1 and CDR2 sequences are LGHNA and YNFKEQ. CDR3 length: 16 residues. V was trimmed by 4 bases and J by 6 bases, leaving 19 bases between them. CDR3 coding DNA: TGTGCCAGCAGCCCCCGGCTGCGGGACACCTTCAATGAGCAGTTCTTC. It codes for CASSPRLRDTFNEQFF.

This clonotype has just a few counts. In nucleotides, the CDR3 is TGTGCCAGCTCACCAGGCGGAAGTACCGCTGAAGCTTTCTTT. This gives the protein CASSPGGSTAEAFF. The chain employs TRBV18 and TRBJ1-1; no clear D. The CDR3 consists of 14 residues. Germline assignment: CDR1 KGHSH and CDR2 LQKENI. V was cut by 2 bases and J by 6 bases, with 13 bases left in between.

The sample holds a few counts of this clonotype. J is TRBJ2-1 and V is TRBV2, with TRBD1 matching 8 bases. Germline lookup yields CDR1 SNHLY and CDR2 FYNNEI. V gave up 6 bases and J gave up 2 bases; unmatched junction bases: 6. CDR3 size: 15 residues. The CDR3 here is CASRGPGQAYNEQFF. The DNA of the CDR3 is TGTGCCAGCAGGGGCCCGGGACAGGCCTACAATGAGCAGTTCTTC.

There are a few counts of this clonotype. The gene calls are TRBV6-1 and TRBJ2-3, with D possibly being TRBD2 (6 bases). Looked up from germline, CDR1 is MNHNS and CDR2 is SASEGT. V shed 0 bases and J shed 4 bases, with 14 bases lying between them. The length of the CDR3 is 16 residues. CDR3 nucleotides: TGTGCCAGCAGTGAAGCCCTAAGGACGGGGGCAGATACGCAGTATTTT. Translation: CASSEALRTGADTQYF.

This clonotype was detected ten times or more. DNA of the CDR3: TGTGCCAGCAGCAAAGGGACTAGCGCCTACGAGCAGTACTTC. As protein: CASSKGTSAYEQYF. The genes are TRBV7-2 and TRBJ2-7; 10 nucleotides agree with TRBD2. Trimming at V came to 5 bases and at J to 2 bases, leaving 3 bases not matched to a gene. Per the germline V gene, CDR1 is SGHTA and CDR2 is FQGNSA. CDR3 length equals 14 residues.

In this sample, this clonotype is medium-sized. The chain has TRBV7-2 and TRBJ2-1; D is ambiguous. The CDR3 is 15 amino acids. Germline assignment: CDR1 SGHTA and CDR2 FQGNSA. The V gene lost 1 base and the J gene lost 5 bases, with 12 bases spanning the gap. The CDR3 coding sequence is TGTGCCAGCAGCTTAGTTGGCGGAAACGACAATGAGCAGTTCTTC. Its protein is CASSLVGGNDNEQFF.

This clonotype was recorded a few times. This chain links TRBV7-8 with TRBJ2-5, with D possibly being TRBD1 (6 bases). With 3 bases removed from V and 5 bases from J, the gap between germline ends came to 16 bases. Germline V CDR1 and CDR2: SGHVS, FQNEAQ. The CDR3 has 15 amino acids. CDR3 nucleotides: TGTGCCAGCAGCTTTTTCTCCCAGGGGACGGAGACCCAGTACTTC. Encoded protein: CASSFFSQGTETQYF. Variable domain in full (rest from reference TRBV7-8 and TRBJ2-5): GAGVSQSPRYKVAKRGQDVALRCDPISGHVSLFWYQQALGQGPEFLTYFQNEAQLDKSGLPSDRFFAERPEGSVSTLKIQRTQQEDSAVYLCASSFFSQGTETQYFGPGTRLLVL.

In DNA, the CDR3 is TGCGCCAGCAGCCAAGATCGGACAGGGGGTGCCTCTGGGGCCAACGTCCTGACTTTC. Amino acid sequence: CASSQDRTGGASGANVLTF. The V gene is TRBV4-1, the J gene TRBJ2-6, with 10 bases matching TRBD1. The CDR3 covers 19 residues. Trimming cost V 0 bases and J 0 bases; bases outside gene matches: 5. The germline V gene has CDR1 MGHRA and CDR2 YSYEKL.

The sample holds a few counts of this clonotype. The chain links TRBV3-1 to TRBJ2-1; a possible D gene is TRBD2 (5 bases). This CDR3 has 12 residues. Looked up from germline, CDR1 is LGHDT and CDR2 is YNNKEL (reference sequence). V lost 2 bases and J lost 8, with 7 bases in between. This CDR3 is CASSQLEDEQFF. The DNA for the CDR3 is TGTGCCAGCAGCCAACTGGAGGATGAGCAGTTCTTC.

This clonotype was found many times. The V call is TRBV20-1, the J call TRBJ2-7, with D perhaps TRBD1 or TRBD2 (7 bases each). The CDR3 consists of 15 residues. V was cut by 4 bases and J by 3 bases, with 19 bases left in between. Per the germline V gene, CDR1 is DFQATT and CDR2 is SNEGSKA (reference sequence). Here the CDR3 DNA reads TGCAGTGCTACCCCCGGGGAGGGGGCGGGCTACGAGCAGTACTTC. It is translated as CSATPGEGAGYEQYF.

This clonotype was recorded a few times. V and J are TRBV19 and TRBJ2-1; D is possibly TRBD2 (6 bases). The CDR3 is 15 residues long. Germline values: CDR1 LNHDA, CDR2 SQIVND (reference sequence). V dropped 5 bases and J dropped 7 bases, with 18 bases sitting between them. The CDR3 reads CASSDRGLKMNEQFF. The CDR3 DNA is TGTGCCAGTAGTGATAGGGGACTCAAGATGAATGAGCAGTTCTTC.

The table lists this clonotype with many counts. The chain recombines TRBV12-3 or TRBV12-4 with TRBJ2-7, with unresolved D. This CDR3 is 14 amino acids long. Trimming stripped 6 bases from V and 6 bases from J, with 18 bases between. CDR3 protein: CASSQTQWRVEQYF. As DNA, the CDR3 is TGTGCCAGCAGCCAAACTCAATGGCGTGTCGAGCAGTACTTC.

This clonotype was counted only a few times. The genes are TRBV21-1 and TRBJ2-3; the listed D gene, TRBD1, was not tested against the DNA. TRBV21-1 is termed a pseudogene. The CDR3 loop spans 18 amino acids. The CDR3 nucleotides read TGTGCCAGCAGCAAGGGACAGTCTTCTAGTTGGGGCACAGATACGCAGTATTTT. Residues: CASSKGQSSSWGTDTQYF.

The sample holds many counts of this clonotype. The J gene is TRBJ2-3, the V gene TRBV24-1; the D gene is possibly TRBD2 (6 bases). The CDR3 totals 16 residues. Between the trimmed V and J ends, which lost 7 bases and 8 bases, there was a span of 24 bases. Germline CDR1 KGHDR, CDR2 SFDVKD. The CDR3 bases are TGTGCCACCAGCCCTCACGAGGTAGGAGGGAAGGGTACGCAGTATTTT. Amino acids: CATSPHEVGGKGTQYF.